The 8 T cell receptor beta chains below were found in one sample sequenced in a study of somatic mutations in cytotoxic T cells in rheumatoid arthritis. Some clones are missing from TCRdb's copy, which holds only in-frame ones; the method was immunoSEQ multiplex PCR. Among about 19,000 clones listed, roughly four fifths were seen once. The material sequenced was CD8+ T cells sorted from blood. These receptors were collected from an adult with rheumatoid arthritis.

The rearrangement uses TRBV7-9 and TRBJ2-5, with 10 bases lining up with TRBD2. Germline values: CDR1 SEHNR, CDR2 FQNEAQ (reference sequence). The V segment lost 8 bases and the J segment 3 bases; nucleotides outside the gene matches: 3. The CDR3 loop spans 13 amino acids. The CDR3 sequence is CASVTSGEETQYF. The CDR3, as DNA: TGTGCCAGCGTTACTAGCGGGGAAGAGACCCAGTACTTC.

J is TRBJ1-1 and V is TRBV27; no clear D. The length of the CDR3 is 13 residues. The V gene lost 0 bases and the J gene lost 7 bases, with 9 bases spanning the gap. CDR1 is MNHEY and CDR2 is SMNVEV in the germline V gene (reference sequence). The CDR3 spells CASSLSSQIEAFF. DNA of the CDR3: TGTGCCAGCAGTTTATCCTCCCAGATTGAAGCTTTCTTT.

The chain carries TRBV4-3 and TRBJ1-3; D not certain. CDR1 is LGHNA, CDR2 YSLEER, per germline. The germline V and J ends were trimmed by 2 bases and 3 bases, with 17 bases remaining between them. The CDR3 runs to 17 residues. The CDR3 loop reads CASSQSSTGGSGNTIYF. The CDR3 DNA sequence: TGCGCCAGCAGCCAATCGTCCACGGGTGGCAGTGGAAACACCATATATTTT.

The CDR3: CASSPTAHGIQYF. CDR3 in DNA: TGTGCCAGCAGCCCCACCGCACACGGCATTCAGTACTTC. The chain employs TRBV9 and TRBJ2-4; no definite D call. The CDR3 is 13 amino acids. From germline, CDR1 is SGDLS and CDR2 YYNGEE. V was shortened by 4 bases and J by 9 bases, with 14 bases between the two germline ends.

This clone has a handful of counts. The identical CDR3 is also encoded by other nucleotide sequences in the sample. The rearrangement uses TRBV29-1 and TRBJ2-7, with unresolved D. The germline V gene has CDR1 SQVTM and CDR2 ANQGSEA. The CDR3 is 14 amino acids. Trimming stripped 0 bases from V and 1 base from J, with 10 bases between. The CDR3 is CSVEDPGGSYEQYF. CDR3 DNA sequence: TGCAGCGTTGAAGATCCGGGCGGATCCTACGAGCAGTACTTC.

This rearrangement joins TRBV30 to TRBJ1-2; 7 bases align to TRBD1. The CDR3 covers 12 residues. V shed 1 base, J shed 8 bases, and the junction held 4 bases outside the gene matches. CDR1 and CDR2 (germline): GTSNPN, SVGIG (reference sequence). The CDR3 spells CAWSGTGAGYTF. CDR3 bases: TGTGCCTGGAGTGGGACAGGAGCGGGCTACACCTTC. Full variable domain (outside the CDR3, taken from reference TRBV30 and TRBJ1-2): SQTIHQWPATLVQPVGSPLSLECTVEGTSNPNLYWYRQAAGRGLQLLFYSVGIGQISSEVPQNLSASRPQDRQFILSSKKLLLSDSGFYLCAWSGTGAGYTFGSGTRLTVV.

V gene TRBV6-5 combines with J gene TRBJ2-1; 8 positions agree with TRBD2. CDR1 and CDR2 from the germline V gene are MNHEY and SVGAGI. V lost 9 bases, J lost 8 bases, and 9 bases stayed unmatched. This CDR3 comprises 13 residues. The CDR3 reads CASGLAPPHEQFF. The DNA for the CDR3 is TGTGCCAGTGGACTAGCTCCTCCCCATGAGCAGTTCTTC.

This clone was picked up one time. The chain recombines TRBV21-1 with TRBJ2-7; no check of the table's D call, TRBD1, against the DNA was made. TRBV21-1 is shown as a pseudogene. This CDR3 has 16 amino acids. In DNA form, the CDR3 reads TGTGCCAGCAGCACCCTTACAGGGGAAAGTCCCTACGAGCAGTACTTC. It codes for CASSTLTGESPYEQYF.